This TCR beta chain originates from a study of tumor and adjacent non-tumor tissue in lung cancer (dated by TCRdb to between 2018 and 2020). Regarding the study in general: By cancer type, the cohort comprised eleven to twelve adenocarcinoma patients, a couple of squamous cell carcinoma patients and 1 small cell lung cancer patient. The study compared bulk TCRbeta repertoires from lung tumor tissue and matched distant non-tumor lung tissue of some 15 lung cancer patients. Sequencing produced fewer than 150,000,000 productive TCRbeta reads in total, an average of about 4 million reads per sample. The 15 enrolled patients, of whom 10 were men and 5 were women, were aged roughly 31 to 80 years and were diagnosed with TNM stage I to III disease. For each patient, one tumor sample and one normal lung sample were taken, giving some 33 paired specimens that underwent TCRbeta CDR3 sequencing.

General study outcomes and caveats: Because peripheral blood was not sequenced, blood TCRbeta repertoires in the lung cancer patients of the study were not examined. The top 100 clones made up a significantly larger cumulative share of the repertoire in normal lung than in tumor tissue. Tumor tissue showed significantly greater TCR diversity (inverse Simpson) than normal lung tissue (about 410 vs 180, P = 0.0075, Mann-Whitney U test). The cohort had only around 14 patients, and the authors noted that larger samples and more detailed clinical data are needed. The methods do not name the sequencing platform or mention unique molecular identifiers. Significantly higher TCR diversity was found in younger patients, and higher tumor TCR diversity was associated with shorter overall and disease-free survival.

V is shortened by 10 bases, J by 10 bases, and the region joining them spans 22 bases. According to the germline V gene, CDR1 reads MGHRA and CDR2 reads YSYEKL. Inclusive of the bounding cysteine and phenylalanine, the CDR3 is 14 residues long. Here the CDR3 DNA is all that survives: 42 bases in frame from base 1. RNA was isolated from bulk, unsorted tissue, and RNA quality was assessed with a NanoDrop ND-1000 and an Agilent 2100. Normal lung samples were distant non-tumor tissue taken more than 3 cm from the tumor edge. Donors were newly diagnosed lung cancer patients admitted for thoracic surgery in China between August and November 2014, without prior chemotherapy. Anyone who had undergone radiotherapy or chemotherapy before, or who had another cancer at the same time, was left out of the study. Pieces of surgical tissue measuring roughly 1-2 cm3 were kept in RNAlater solution and stored at -80 degrees C until use.

Library creation used multiplex PCR. The sequencer was an Illumina HiSeq 2500. TCRbeta libraries were built by three rounds of nested PCR using primers (Table S4), following protocols modified from ARM-PCR. Before sequencing, PCR products of 200-500 bp were excised from the gel and purified with the QIAquick gel extraction kit. Concerning the study's data processing: Reads were cleaned using Trimmomatic, were merged into complete CDR3 sequences using FLASH, and were assigned to V(D)J germline segments using MiTCR. Clonal diversity was computed as the inverse Simpson's index with VDJtools. In-frame sequences without a premature stop codon were defined as productive reads. The public reads were run again by TCRdb, first through fastp at Q25 and then through MiXCR, and only productive beta chains were kept. Each CDR3 protein gets just one entry, which takes the most common genes and DNA from the rows behind it. These V and J calls derive from TCRdb rather than the authors' analysis. The table for this sample lists about 100,000 distinct CDR3 sequences; over 55% of them were counted only once. The biggest ten clones account for around 20% of the sample.

As for this clonotype: The antigen this receptor binds is unknown. No quality values exist for individual bases; no much larger clone is one base distant.

This clonotype was sampled from a young man with non-small cell lung cancer. Sequences were obtained from distant non-tumor lung tissue. The rearranged chain carries TRBV4-1 and TRBJ2-2; the D gene lacks a confident call. The CDR3 sequence is CAICPSLQREELFF. The DNA sequence reads TGCGCCATCTGCCCGTCCTTGCAAAGAGAGGAGCTGTTTTTT.